This T cell receptor beta chain comes out of a study of cytomegalovirus exposure and HLA in healthy donors. V shed 4 bases and J 7 bases; nucleotides not matched to a gene: 10. This CDR3 is 16 amino acids long. The V gene's germline CDR1 is MGHDK and CDR2 SYGVNS. The protocol was immunoSEQ multiplex PCR, while the TCRdb copy is restricted to in-frame clones and leaves out a portion. This sample yields over 150,000 clones, of which about 90% are seen a single time; 4% to 4.5% belongs to the top ten. The sequencing sample was made of PBMCs. The chain combines TRBV25-1 with TRBJ2-1; TRBD2 agrees at 10 bases. The clonotype was recovered from a man younger than 35 in good health and CMV-seropositive. The chain's CDR3 is CASSVPLAGVVNEQFF. CDR3 nucleotide sequence: TGTGCCAGCAGTGTCCCCCTAGCGGGAGTGGTAAATGAGCAGTTCTTC.